The rows below give T cell receptor beta chains drawn from one sample of a study of human T cells and chemical hapten exposure. TCRdb redid the calling of the RACE reads with MiXCR, one entry per CDR3 protein. The sample lists 71,000 or so distinct CDR3 sequences; 9.8% were seen once. The source material was whole blood, sampled in connection with sensitization to the hapten diphenylcyclopropenone (DPC). These receptors were obtained from a woman between 40 and 55 years old with alopecia areata. Some clones in this sample may be carry-over from other donors' samples. Each CDR3 is given with its conserved first and last residue. Fields, in order: D gene, clone size, J gene, V gene, CDR3 DNA, CDR3 protein. The D gene is left open where the match is weak. Not every row has a clone size; where given, it reads once, few, many or a size class.

NA,NA,TRBJ2-7,TRBV7-9,TGTGCCAGCAGCTTAGGCGGGGCCCCTTCCTACGAGCAGTACTTC,CASSLGGAPSYEQYF
NA,many,TRBJ1-1,TRBV20-1,TGCAGTGCCGGAGGGAACACTGAAGCTTTCTTT,CSAGGNTEAFF
NA,few,TRBJ2-3,TRBV7-8,TGTGCCAGCAGCCCGATCCTCGGACGACTAGGCGCAGATACGCAGTATTTT,CASSPILGRLGADTQYF
NA,NA,TRBJ2-7,TRBV6-2/TRBV6-3,TGTGCCAGCACCCTCAGCCGGAGGAACTACGAGCAGTATTTC,CASTLSRRNYEQYF
NA,many,TRBJ1-4,TRBV19,TGTGCCAGTAGTATACCGATCGGAAGAGGCGAAAAACTGTTTTTT,CASSIPIGRGEKLFF
TRBD1,many,TRBJ1-1,TRBV6-5,TGTGCCAGCAGCTTAGACAGGGGGCTGAACACTGAAGCTTTCTTT,CASSLDRGLNTEAFF
NA,NA,TRBJ1-5,TRBV4-2,TGTGCCAGCAGCCCCCTCACCGGGGATCAGCCCCAGCATTTT,CASSPLTGDQPQHF
TRBD1,many,TRBJ1-2,TRBV29-1,TGCAGCGTCGAGACCGGACAGGGAAACTATGGCTACACCTTC,CSVETGQGNYGYTF
NA,few,TRBJ1-2,TRBV29-1,TGCAGCGCCCGAGGTCCATCTAACTATGGCTACACCTTC,CSARGPSNYGYTF
TRBD1,many,TRBJ2-4,TRBV7-9,TGTGCCAGCAGCCCAGGGGGTGACAAAAACATTCAGTACTTC,CASSPGGDKNIQYF
NA,many,TRBJ1-3,TRBV6-6,TGTGCCAGCAAACCTCAAGACCAAGCGTTATACACCATATATTTT,CASKPQDQALYTIYF
NA,few,TRBJ2-4,TRBV6-6,TGTGCCAGCAGTTACTCCACGGGGGCCCTAAACATTCAGTACTTC,CASSYSTGALNIQYF
NA,many,TRBJ1-2,TRBV6-5,TGTGCCAGCAGTTACTGGGCAGACTATGGCTACACCTTC,CASSYWADYGYTF
NA,many,TRBJ1-2,TRBV29-1,TGCAGCGTTGAAGTTGAGGGCAGGCCCTATGGCTACACCTTC,CSVEVEGRPYGYTF
NA,few,TRBJ1-1,TRBV28,TGTGCCAGCATCACCCTGAGGGGGAACACTGAAGCTTTCTTT,CASITLRGNTEAFF
NA,NA,TRBJ2-3,TRBV12-3/TRBV12-4,TGTGCCAGCAGTTATGGGACTTCCTCACAGATACGCACGGAATATTTT,CASSYGTSSQIRTEYF
TRBD1,NA,TRBJ1-2,TRBV6-1,TGTGCCAGCAGTGAAGGTCCGGGACAGGGGGCAGATGGCTACACCTTC,CASSEGPGQGADGYTF
TRBD1,many,TRBJ1-6,TRBV5-1,TGCGCCAGCAGCTACGGGACAGCGAATTCACCCCTCCACTTT,CASSYGTANSPLHF
NA,many,TRBJ2-1,TRBV6-1,TGTGCCAGCAGTGAATCGGGGGACTACAATGAGCAGTTCTTC,CASSESGDYNEQFF
TRBD1,many,TRBJ1-5,TRBV6-2/TRBV6-3,TGTGCCAGCAGTTGGACAGGTGAACAGCCCCAGCATTTT,CASSWTGEQPQHF
NA,many,TRBJ1-3,TRBV7-2,TGTGCCAGCAGCTTAAGGGGAGTCGGAAACACCATATATTTT,CASSLRGVGNTIYF
TRBD2,many,TRBJ2-1,TRBV7-2,TGTGCCAGCAGCTTAGCGGCGGGGGGGGAGCAGTTCTTC,CASSLAAGGEQFF
NA,many,TRBJ2-6,TRBV4-3,TGCGCCAGCAGCCAAGAGCAGGTCAGCTCTGGGGCCAACGTCCTGACTTTC,CASSQEQVSSGANVLTF
TRBD2,many,TRBJ2-3,TRBV4-3,TGCGCCAGCAGCCAAGAGTTCGGGACTAACCGAGATACGCAGTATTTT,CASSQEFGTNRDTQYF
NA,NA,TRBJ2-7,TRBV3-1,TGTGCCAGCAGCCAACCTGCAGGGACCTCCTACGAGCAGTACTTC,CASSQPAGTSYEQYF
NA,many,TRBJ2-4,TRBV20-1,TGCAGTGCTAGATCCCCGGGGGCCAAAAACATTCAGTACTTC,CSARSPGAKNIQYF